This T cell receptor (beta chain) is from a study of T cell responses to AZD1222 COVID-19 vaccine. Study-level background: Second-dose intervals of approximately 4 or approximately 12 weeks were pooled.

Generated by immunoSEQ multiplex PCR, the TCRdb table keeps only in-frame clones and is missing some. The sample carries under 150,000 clones, approximately 88% recorded once. The CDR3 totals 15 residues. After removal of 3 bases from V and 3 bases from J, the junction contained 9 bases not matched to a gene. CDR1 and CDR2 (germline): DFQATT, SNEGSKA (reference sequence). The J gene is TRBJ2-7, the V gene TRBV20-1; the match to TRBD1 covers 9 bases. The receptor comes from an adult in good health. Specimen: peripheral blood, collected on day 0 of AZD1222 vaccination. The CDR3 reads CSASSPGQGNYEQYF. CDR3 in DNA: TGCAGTGCTAGTAGCCCGGGACAGGGAAACTACGAGCAGTACTTC.